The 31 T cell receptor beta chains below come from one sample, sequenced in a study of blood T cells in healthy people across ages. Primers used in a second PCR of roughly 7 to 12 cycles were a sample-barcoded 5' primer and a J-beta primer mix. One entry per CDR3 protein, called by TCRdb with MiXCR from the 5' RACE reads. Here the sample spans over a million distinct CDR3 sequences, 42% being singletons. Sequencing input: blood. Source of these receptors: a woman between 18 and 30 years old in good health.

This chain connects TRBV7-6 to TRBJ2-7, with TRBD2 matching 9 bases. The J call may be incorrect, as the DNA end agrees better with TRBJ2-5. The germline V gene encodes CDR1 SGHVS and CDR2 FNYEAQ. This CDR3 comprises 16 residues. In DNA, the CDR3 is TGTGCCAGCAGCTTAACCAGCGGGGGGATAGTAAAGACCCAGTACTTC. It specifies CASSLTSGGIVKTQYF.

Here the CDR3 reads CASELEDRGSYNEQFF. The CDR3 DNA reads TGTGCCAGCGAATTGGAGGACCGGGGCTCCTACAATGAGCAGTTCTTC. The rearrangement joins TRBV6-5 to TRBJ2-1, with D possibly matching TRBD2 (5 bases). V gave up 8 bases and J gave up 0 bases, with 17 bases separating them. There are 16 residues in the CDR3. Germline V gene sequence: CDR1 MNHEY, CDR2 SVGAGI.

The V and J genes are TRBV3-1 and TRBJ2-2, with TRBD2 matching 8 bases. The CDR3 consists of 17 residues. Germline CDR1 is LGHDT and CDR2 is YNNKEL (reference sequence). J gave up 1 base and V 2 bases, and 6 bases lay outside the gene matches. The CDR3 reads CASSQYWSGGNTGELFF. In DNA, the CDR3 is TGTGCCAGCAGCCAATACTGGAGCGGGGGGAACACCGGGGAGCTGTTTTTT.

For the CDR3, the DNA is TGTGCCAGCAGTGAAATGGGGGCCGGGGAGCTGTTTTTT. This gives the protein CASSEMGAGELFF. The chain joins TRBV2 to TRBJ2-2; tentatively, D is TRBD1 or TRBD2 (5 bases each). CDR1 is SNHLY and CDR2 is FYNNEI in the germline V gene. Trimming left V 2 bases short and J 6 bases short, with 7 bases between. The CDR3 runs to 13 residues.

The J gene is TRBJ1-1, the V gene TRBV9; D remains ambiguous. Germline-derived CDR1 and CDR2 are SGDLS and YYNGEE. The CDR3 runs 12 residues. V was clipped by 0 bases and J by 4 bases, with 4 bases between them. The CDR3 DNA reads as TGTGCCAGCAGCGTAGAGGGCACTGAAGCTTTCTTT. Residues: CASSVEGTEAFF.

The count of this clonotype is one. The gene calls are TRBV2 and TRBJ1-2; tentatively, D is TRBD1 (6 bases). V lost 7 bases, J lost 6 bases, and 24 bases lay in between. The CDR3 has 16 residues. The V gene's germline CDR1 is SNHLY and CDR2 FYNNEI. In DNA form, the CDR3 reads TGTGCCAGCATCAAGGGGAGTCAGGGGACACCGGATGGCTACACCTTC. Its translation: CASIKGSQGTPDGYTF.

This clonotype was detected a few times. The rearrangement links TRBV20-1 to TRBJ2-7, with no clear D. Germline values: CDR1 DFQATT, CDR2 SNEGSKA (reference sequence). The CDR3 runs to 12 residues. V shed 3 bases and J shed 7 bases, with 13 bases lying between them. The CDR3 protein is CSARVGNFEQYF. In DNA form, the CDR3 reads TGCAGTGCTAGGGTGGGGAATTTTGAGCAGTACTTC.

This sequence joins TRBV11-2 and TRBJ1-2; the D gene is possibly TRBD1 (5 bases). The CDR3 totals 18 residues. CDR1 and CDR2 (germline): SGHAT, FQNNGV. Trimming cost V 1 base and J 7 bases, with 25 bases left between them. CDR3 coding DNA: TGTGCCAGCAGCTTAGGGCCCTTCCCGGTAGGGGTCTACGGTGGCTACACCTTC. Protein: CASSLGPFPVGVYGGYTF.

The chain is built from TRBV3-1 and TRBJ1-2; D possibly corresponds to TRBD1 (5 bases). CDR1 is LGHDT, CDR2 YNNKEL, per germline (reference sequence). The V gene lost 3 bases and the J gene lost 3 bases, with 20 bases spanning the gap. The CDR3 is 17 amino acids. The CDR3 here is CASSHGDLAARYYGYTF. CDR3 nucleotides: TGTGCCAGCAGCCATGGGGACCTCGCAGCGCGTTACTATGGCTACACCTTC.

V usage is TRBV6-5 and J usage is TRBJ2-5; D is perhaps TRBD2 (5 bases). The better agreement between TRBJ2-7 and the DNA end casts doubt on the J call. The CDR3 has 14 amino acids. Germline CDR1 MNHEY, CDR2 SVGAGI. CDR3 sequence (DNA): TGTGCCAGCAGTTACTTCGGAGAGGGCTACGAGCAGTACTTC. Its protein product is CASSYFGEGYEQYF.

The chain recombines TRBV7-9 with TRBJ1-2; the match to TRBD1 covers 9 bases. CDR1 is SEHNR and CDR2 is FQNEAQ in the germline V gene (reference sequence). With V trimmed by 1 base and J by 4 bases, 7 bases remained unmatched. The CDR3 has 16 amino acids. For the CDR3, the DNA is TGTGCCAGCAGCTTAGAACCGGACAGGGGCCTCTATGGCTACACCTTC. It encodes CASSLEPDRGLYGYTF.

The CDR3 here is CASSLNPLAGAYNEQFF. In DNA, the CDR3 is TGTGCCAGCAGCTTAAATCCACTAGCGGGAGCGTACAATGAGCAGTTCTTC. V and J are TRBV7-3 and TRBJ2-1; 11 nucleotides line up with TRBD2. Looked up from germline, CDR1 is SGHTA and CDR2 is FQGTGA. This CDR3 has 17 amino acids. The ends lost 1 base at V and 4 bases at J; junction bases unmatched: 6.

Written as DNA, the CDR3 is TGTGCCAGCAGAGGGCTAGCGGGAGTCCTTGAGCAGTACTTC. Its protein product is CASRGLAGVLEQYF. This chain connects TRBV27 to TRBJ2-4; 10 bases fit TRBD2. V dropped 6 bases and J dropped 13; count of bases not matched to a gene: 12. This CDR3 comprises 14 residues. Per germline, CDR1 MNHEY and CDR2 SMNVEV (reference sequence).

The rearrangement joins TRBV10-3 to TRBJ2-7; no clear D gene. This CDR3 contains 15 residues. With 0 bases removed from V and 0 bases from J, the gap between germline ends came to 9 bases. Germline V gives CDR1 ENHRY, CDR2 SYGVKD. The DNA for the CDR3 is TGTGCCATCAGTGAGTCTGGCGCGGACTCCTACGAGCAGTACTTC. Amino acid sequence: CAISESGADSYEQYF.

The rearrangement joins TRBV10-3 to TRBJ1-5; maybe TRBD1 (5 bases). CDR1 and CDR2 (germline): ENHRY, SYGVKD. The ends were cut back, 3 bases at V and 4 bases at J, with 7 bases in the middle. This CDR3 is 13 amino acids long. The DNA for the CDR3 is TGTGCCATCAGTGACAGGGTTAATCAGCCCCAGCATTTT. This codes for CAISDRVNQPQHF.

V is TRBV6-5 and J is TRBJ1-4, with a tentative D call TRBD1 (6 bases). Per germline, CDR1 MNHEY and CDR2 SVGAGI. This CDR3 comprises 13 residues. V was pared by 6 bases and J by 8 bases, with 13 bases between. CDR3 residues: CASSRGRYEKLFF. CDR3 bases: TGTGCCAGCAGCAGGGGACGATACGAAAAACTGTTTTTT.

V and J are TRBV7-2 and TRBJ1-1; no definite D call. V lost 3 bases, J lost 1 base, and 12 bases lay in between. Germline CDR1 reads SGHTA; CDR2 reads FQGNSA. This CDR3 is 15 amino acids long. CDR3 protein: CASSFLTYGNTEAFF. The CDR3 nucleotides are TGTGCCAGCAGCTTCCTAACCTATGGGAACACTGAAGCTTTCTTT.

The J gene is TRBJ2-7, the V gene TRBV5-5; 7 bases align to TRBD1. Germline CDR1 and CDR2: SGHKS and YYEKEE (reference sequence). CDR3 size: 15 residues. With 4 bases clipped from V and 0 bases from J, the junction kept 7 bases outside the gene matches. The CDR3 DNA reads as TGTGCCAGCAGCCAGGGACAGAGGTCCTCCTACGAGCAGTACTTC. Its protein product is CASSQGQRSSYEQYF.

CDR3 amino acids: CASSSLSGTNEQFF. CDR3 in DNA: TGCGCCAGCAGCAGCCTTAGCGGGACCAATGAGCAGTTCTTC. The J gene is TRBJ2-1, the V gene TRBV5-1, with 8 positions matching TRBD2. Germline loops: CDR1 SGHRS, CDR2 YFSETQ. The CDR3 totals 14 residues. Losses at the gene ends were 4 bases for V and 6 bases for J; bases not matched to a gene: 6.

CDR3 residues: CASSLGGVAAEQFF. The CDR3 DNA reads as TGCGCCAGCAGCTTGGGGGGGGTAGCAGCTGAGCAGTTCTTC. This chain connects TRBV5-1 to TRBJ2-1; D might be TRBD2 (6 bases). V was cut by 0 bases and J by 9 bases, with 13 bases left in between. The CDR3 extends over 14 amino acids. Germline CDR1 and CDR2: SGHRS and YFSETQ.

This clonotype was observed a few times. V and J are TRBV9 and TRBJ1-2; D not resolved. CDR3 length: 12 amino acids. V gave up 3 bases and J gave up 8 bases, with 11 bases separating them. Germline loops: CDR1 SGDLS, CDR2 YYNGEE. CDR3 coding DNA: TGTGCCAGCAGCGAGACGGCGCGAGGCTACACCTTC. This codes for CASSETARGYTF.

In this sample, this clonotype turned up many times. This chain's CDR3 is CASSKTGATNYGYTF. CDR3 DNA: TGTGCCAGCAGCAAAACAGGGGCAACTAACTATGGCTACACCTTC. V and J are TRBV7-2 and TRBJ1-2; 7 positions agree with TRBD1. Unmatched junction bases numbered 6, after V lost 5 bases and J lost 0 bases. The CDR3 has 15 residues. CDR1 and CDR2 from the germline V gene are SGHTA and FQGNSA.

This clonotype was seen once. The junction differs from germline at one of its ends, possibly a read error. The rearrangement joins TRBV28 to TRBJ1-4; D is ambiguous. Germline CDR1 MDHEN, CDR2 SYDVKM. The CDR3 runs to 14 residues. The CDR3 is CTSSSGGTNEKLFF. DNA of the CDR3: TGTACCAGCAGTTCAGGCGGAACTAATGAAAAACTGTTTTTT.

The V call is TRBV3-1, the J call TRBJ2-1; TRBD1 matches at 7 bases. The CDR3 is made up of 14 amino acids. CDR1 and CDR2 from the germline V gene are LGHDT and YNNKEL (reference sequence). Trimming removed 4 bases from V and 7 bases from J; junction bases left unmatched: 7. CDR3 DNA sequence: TGTGCCAGCAGCCTTAGGACAGGATGGAATGAGCAGTTCTTC. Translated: CASSLRTGWNEQFF.

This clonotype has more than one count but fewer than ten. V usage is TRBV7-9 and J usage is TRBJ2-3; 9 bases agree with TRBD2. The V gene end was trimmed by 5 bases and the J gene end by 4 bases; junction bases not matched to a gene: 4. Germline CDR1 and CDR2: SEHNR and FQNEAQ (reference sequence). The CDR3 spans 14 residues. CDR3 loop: CASSRAGGADTQYF. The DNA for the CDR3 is TGTGCCAGCAGCCGAGCGGGGGGCGCAGATACGCAGTATTTT.

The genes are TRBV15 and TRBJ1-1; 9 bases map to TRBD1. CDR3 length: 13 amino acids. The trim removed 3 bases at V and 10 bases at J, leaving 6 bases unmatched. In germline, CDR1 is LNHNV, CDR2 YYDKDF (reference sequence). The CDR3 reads CATSRGQGYSAFF. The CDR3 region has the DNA TGTGCCACCAGCAGGGGACAGGGTTATTCAGCTTTCTTT.

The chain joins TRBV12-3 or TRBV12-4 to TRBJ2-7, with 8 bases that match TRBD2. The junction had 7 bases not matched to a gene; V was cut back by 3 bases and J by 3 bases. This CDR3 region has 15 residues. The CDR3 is CASSFFREGRYEQYF. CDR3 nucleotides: TGTGCCAGCAGTTTTTTCCGGGAGGGCCGCTACGAGCAGTACTTC.

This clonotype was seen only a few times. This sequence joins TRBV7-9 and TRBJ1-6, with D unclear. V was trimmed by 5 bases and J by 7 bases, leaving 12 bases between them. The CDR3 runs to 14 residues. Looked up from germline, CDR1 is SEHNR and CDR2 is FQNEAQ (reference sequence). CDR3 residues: CASSLSPVNSPLHF. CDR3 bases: TGTGCCAGCAGCCTTTCCCCGGTCAATTCACCCCTCCACTTT. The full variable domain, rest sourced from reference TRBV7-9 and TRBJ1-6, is DTGVSQNPRHKITKRGQNVTFRCDPISEHNRLYWYRQTLGQGPEFLTYFQNEAQLEKSRLLSDRFSAERPKGSFSTLEIQRTEQGDSAMYLCASSLSPVNSPLHFGNGTRLTVT.

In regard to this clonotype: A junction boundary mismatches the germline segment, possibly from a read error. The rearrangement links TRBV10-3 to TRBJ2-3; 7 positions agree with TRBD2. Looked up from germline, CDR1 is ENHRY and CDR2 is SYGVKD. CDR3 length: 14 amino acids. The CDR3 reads CTSRGGVDTDTRYF. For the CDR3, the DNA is TGTACCAGCCGTGGGGGGGTGGACACAGATACGCGGTATTTT.

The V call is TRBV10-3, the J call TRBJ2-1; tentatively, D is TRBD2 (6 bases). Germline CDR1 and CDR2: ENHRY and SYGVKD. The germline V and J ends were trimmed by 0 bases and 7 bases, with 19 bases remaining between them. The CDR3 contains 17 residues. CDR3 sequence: CAISESTASLAWNEQFF. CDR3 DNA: TGTGCCATCAGTGAGTCGACTGCGTCCCTAGCGTGGAATGAGCAGTTCTTC.

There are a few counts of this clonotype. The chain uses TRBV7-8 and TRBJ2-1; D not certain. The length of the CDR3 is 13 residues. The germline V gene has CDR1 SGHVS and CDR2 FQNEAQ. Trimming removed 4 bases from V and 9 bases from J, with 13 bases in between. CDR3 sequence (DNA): TGTGCCAGCAGCTCGACCTGGGCGCCTGAGCAGTTCTTC. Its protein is CASSSTWAPEQFF.